The clone carrying this TCR beta chain has a count of ten or more. What it recognizes is unknown. In a library made to pick up alpha chains, this beta chain is a stray read with a size that means little. Time point meaning: sample taken at primary tumor resection. Without sorting, whole RNA was sequenced from tumor, nontumor lung or frozen PBMC. TCRdb reprocessed the 5' RACE reads via MiXCR and lists one record per CDR3 protein. The data contain approximately 11,000 distinct CDR3 sequences, more than 4.5% of them singletons. This record comes from a study of spatial heterogeneity in lung cancer. The wider study: Sequence detection consistently recorded a greater number of beta-chain than alpha-chain sequences. Study-wide results and limits: Counts that tracked tumor mutation counts were those of expanded intratumoral alpha and beta TCRs. When ubiquitous and regional expanded TCRs were counted, their numbers tracked ubiquitous and regional nonsynonymous mutations, respectively.

The junction had 5 bases not matched to a gene; V was cut back by 0 bases and J by 4 bases. CDR1 is MNHEY, CDR2 SMNVEV, per germline (reference sequence). The CDR3 covers 15 residues. Material: lung tumor tissue, obtained at surgery. The sequence came from a male donor with early-stage non-small cell lung cancer. The V and J genes are TRBV27 and TRBJ1-2; 7 bases are a match to TRBD1. Here the CDR3 reads CASSLSRGSIYGYTF. The CDR3 DNA reads TGTGCCAGCAGTTTATCCAGGGGGTCTATCTATGGCTACACCTTC.